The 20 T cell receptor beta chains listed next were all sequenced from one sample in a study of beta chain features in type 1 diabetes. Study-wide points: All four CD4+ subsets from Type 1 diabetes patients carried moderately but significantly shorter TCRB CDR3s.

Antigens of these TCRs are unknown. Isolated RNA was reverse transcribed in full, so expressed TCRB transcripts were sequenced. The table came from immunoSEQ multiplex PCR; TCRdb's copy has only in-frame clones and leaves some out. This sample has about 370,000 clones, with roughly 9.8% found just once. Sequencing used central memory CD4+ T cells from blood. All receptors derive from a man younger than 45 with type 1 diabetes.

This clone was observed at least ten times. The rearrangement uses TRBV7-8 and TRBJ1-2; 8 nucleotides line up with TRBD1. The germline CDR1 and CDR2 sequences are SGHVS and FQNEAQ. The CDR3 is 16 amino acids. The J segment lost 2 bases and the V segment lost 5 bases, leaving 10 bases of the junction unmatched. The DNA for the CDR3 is TGTGCCAGCAGCACAGGGGGTGGCCAGGGGAACTATGGCTACACCTTC. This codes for CASSTGGGQGNYGYTF.

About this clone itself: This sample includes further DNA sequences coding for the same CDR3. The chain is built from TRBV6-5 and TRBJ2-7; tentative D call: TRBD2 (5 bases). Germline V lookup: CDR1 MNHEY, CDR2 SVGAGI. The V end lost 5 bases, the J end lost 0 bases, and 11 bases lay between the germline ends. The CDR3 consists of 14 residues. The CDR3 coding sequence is TGTGCCAGCAGTCAGCGGACCAGCTCCTACGAGCAGTACTTC. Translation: CASSQRTSSYEQYF.

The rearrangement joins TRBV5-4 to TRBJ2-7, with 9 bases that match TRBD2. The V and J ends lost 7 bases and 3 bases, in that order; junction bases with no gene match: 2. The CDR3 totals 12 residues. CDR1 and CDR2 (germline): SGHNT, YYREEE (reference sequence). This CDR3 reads CASSTSGYEQYF. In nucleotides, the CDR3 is TGTGCCAGCTCGACTAGCGGCTACGAGCAGTACTTC.

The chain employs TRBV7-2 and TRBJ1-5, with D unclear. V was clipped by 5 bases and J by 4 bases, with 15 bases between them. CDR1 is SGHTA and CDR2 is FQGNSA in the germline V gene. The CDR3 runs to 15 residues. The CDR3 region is CASSARDSGNQPQHF. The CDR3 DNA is TGTGCCAGCAGCGCCCGGGATTCCGGGAATCAGCCCCAGCATTTT.

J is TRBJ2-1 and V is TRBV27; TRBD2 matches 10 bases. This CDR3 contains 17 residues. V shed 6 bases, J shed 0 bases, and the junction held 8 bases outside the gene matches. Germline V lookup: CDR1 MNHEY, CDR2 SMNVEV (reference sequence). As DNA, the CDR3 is TGTGCCAGCAGCCGCCCACTAGCGGGAAGCTCCTACAATGAGCAGTTCTTC. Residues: CASSRPLAGSSYNEQFF.

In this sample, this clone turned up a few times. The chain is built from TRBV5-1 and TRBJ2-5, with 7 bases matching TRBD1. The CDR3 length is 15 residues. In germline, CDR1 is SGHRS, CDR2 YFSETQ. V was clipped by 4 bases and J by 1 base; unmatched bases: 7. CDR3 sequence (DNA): TGCGCCAGCAGCGGAGGACAGGCCACCCAAGAGACCCAGTACTTC. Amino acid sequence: CASSGGQATQETQYF.

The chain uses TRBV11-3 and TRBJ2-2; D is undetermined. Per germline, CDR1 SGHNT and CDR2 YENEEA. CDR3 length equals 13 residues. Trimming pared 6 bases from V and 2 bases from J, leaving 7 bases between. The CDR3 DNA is TGTGCCAGCAGTAAAACTAACACCGGGGAGCTGTTTTTT. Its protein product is CASSKTNTGELFF.

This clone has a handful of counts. CDR3 DNA sequence: TGTGCCACCAGCACGGGACTAGCGGCCTCCTACGAGCAGTACTTC. Protein: CATSTGLAASYEQYF. The J gene is TRBJ2-5, the V gene TRBV15; TRBD2 aligns across 11 bases. The J call is uncertain, as TRBJ2-7 better fits the DNA end. Germline-derived CDR1 and CDR2 are LNHNV and YYDKDF (reference sequence). CDR3 length equals 15 residues.

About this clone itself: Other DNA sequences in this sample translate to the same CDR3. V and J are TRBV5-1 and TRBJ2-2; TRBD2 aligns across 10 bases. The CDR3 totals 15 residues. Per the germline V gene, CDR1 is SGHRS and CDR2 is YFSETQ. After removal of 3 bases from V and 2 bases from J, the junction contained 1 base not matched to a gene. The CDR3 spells CASSWTSGNTGELFF. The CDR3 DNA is TGCGCCAGCAGCTGGACTAGCGGAAACACCGGGGAGCTGTTTTTT.

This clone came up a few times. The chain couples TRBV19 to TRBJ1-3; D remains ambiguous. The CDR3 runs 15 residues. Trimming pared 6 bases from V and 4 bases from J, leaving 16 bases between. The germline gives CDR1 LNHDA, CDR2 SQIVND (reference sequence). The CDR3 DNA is TGTGCCAGTAGCACCACGGGAGTTTCGGGAAACACCATATATTTT. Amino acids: CASSTTGVSGNTIYF.

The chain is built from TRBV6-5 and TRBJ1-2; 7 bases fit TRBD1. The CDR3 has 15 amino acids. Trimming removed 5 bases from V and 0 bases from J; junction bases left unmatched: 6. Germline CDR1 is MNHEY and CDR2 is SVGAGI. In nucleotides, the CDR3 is TGTGCCAGCAGTCAAAGGGACAGAGCTAACTATGGCTACACCTTC. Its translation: CASSQRDRANYGYTF.

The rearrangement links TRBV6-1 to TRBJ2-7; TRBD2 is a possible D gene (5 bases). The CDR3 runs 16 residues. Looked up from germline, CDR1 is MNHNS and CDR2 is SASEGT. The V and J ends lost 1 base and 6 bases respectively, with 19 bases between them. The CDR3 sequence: CASSEGRSPILLEQYF. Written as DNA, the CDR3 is TGTGCCAGCAGTGAAGGGAGGAGCCCCATCCTACTCGAGCAGTACTTC.

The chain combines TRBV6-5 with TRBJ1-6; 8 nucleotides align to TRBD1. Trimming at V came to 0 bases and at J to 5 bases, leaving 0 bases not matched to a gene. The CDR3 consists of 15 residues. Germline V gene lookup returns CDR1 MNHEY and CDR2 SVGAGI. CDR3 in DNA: TGTGCCAGCAGTTACTCGACAGGGGATAATTCACCCCTCCACTTT. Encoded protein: CASSYSTGDNSPLHF.

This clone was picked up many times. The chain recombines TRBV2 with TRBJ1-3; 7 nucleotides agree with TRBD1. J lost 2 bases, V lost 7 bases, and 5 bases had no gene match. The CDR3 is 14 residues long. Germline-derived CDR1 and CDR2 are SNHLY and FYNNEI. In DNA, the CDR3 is TGTGCCAGCAATCTACAGGGGACTGGAAACACCATATATTTT. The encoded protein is CASNLQGTGNTIYF.

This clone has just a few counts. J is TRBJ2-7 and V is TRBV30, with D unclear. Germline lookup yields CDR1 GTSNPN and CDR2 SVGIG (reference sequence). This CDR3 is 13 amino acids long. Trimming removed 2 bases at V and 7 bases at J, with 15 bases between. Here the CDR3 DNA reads TGTGCCTGGAGTCACGGGTCCGATCGGGAGCAGTACTTC. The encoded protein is CAWSHGSDREQYF.

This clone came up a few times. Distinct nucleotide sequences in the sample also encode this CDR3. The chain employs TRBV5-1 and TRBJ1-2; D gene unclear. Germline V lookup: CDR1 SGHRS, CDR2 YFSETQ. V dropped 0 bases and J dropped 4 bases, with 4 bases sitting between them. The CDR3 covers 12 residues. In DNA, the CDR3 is TGCGCCAGCAGCTTGGATGCCTATGGCTACACCTTC. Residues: CASSLDAYGYTF.

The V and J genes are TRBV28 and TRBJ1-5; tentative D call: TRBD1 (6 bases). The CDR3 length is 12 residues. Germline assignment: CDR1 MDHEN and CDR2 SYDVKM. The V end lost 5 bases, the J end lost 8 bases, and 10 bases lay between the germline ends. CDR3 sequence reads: CASSLTGKPQHF. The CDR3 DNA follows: TGTGCCAGCAGTCTCACAGGGAAGCCCCAGCATTTT.

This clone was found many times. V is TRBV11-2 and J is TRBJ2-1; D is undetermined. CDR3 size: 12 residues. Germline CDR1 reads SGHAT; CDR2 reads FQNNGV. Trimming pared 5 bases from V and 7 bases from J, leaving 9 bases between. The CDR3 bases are TGTGCCAGCAGCCGTGATAGGAATGAGCAGTTCTTC. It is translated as CASSRDRNEQFF.

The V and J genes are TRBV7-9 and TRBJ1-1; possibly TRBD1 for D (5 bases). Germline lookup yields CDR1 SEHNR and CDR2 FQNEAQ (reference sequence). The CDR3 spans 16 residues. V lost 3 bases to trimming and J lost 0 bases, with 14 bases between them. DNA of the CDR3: TGTGCCAGCAGCTTCTGGAGGGGACTGATGAACACTGAAGCTTTCTTT. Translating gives CASSFWRGLMNTEAFF.

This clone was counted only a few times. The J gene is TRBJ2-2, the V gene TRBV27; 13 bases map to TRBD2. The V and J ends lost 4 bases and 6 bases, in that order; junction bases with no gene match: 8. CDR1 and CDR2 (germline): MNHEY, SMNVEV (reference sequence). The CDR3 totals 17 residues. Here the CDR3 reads CASSSLTSGRASGELFF. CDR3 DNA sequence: TGTGCCAGCAGTTCTCTAACTAGCGGGAGGGCCTCCGGGGAGCTGTTTTTT.